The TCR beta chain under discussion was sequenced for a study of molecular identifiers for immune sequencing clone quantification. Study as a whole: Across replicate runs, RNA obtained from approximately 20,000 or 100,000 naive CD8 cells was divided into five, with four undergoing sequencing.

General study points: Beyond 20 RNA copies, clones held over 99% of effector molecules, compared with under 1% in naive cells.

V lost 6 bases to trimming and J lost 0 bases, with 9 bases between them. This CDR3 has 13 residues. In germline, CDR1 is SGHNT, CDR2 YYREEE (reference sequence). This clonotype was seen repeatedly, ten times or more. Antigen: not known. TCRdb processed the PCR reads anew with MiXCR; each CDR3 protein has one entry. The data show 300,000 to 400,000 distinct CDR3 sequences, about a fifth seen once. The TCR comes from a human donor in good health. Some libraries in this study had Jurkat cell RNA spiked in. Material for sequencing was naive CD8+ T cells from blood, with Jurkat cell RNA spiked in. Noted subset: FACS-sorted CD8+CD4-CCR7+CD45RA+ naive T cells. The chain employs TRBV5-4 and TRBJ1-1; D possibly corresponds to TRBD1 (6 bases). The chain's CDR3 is CASKGGMNTEAFF. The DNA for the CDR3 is TGTGCCAGCAAGGGGGGTATGAACACTGAAGCTTTCTTT.